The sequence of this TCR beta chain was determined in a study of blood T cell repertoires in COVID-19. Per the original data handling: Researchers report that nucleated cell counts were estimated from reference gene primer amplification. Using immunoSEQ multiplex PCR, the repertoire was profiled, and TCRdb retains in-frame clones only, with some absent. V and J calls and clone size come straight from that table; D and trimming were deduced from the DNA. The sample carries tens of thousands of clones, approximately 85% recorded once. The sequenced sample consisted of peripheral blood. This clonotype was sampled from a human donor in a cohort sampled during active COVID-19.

CDR3 loop: CASSLLTSGSSNEQFF. The CDR3, as DNA: TGCGCCAGCAGCTTGCTGACTAGCGGGAGCAGCAATGAGCAGTTCTTC. The chain has TRBV5-1 and TRBJ2-1; 12 nucleotides agree with TRBD2. The V and J ends lost 1 base and 6 bases, in that order; junction bases with no gene match: 5. CDR1 and CDR2 from the germline V gene are SGHRS and YFSETQ. This CDR3 has 16 residues.